This is a list of T cell receptor beta chains from one sample in a study of pediatric ulcerative colitis. The method was immunoSEQ multiplex PCR; TCRdb's version includes in-frame clones alone and lacks a portion of them. In the table there are tens of thousands of clones, around 80% of which are singletons. Sequencing used blood. The origin of the receptors is a boy aged 10-17 years with moderate ulcerative colitis. Both conserved end residues are part of each CDR3. The order of the fields is V gene, CDR3 length, clone size, D gene, J gene, CDR3 DNA, CDR3 protein. A D gene is named only where the DNA matches it firmly. A clone size is listed for some rows: how often the clone was seen (once, few, many), or a class if it is expanded.

v_gene: TRBV5-3; len: 17; abundance: NA; d_gene: NA; j_gene: TRBJ1-1; CDR3nt: TGTGCCAGAAGCTTGGGGCTTTGGAGGGGCCGGCGCTCTGAAGCTTTCTTT; CDR3aa: CARSLGLWRGRRSEAFF
v_gene: TRBV6-5; len: 15; abundance: NA; d_gene: TRBD2; j_gene: TRBJ2-1; CDR3nt: TGTGCCAGCAGACGAGCGGGAGCGGTCTACAATGAGCAGTTCTTC; CDR3aa: CASRRAGAVYNEQFF
v_gene: TRBV21-1; len: 15; abundance: few; d_gene: NA; j_gene: TRBJ2-1; CDR3nt: TGTGCCAGCACCAACCAACTAGCGGGAGGGAATGAGCAGTTCTTC; CDR3aa: CASTNQLAGGNEQFF
v_gene: TRBV9; len: 14; abundance: NA; d_gene: NA; j_gene: TRBJ1-2; CDR3nt: TGTGCCAGCAGCGTAGAAGGGGACTTCTATGGCTACACCTTC; CDR3aa: CASSVEGDFYGYTF
v_gene: TRBV6-5; len: 13; abundance: NA; d_gene: NA; j_gene: TRBJ2-3; CDR3nt: TGTGCCAGCAGTTACTCCCCAGGGGATACGCAGTATTTT; CDR3aa: CASSYSPGDTQYF
v_gene: TRBV11-2; len: 16; abundance: NA; d_gene: NA; j_gene: TRBJ2-7; CDR3nt: TGTGCCAGCAGCCCTCTCCGGAGGGGGGGCGGATACGAGCAGTACTTC; CDR3aa: CASSPLRRGGGYEQYF
v_gene: TRBV11-3; len: 15; abundance: NA; d_gene: TRBD1; j_gene: TRBJ2-1; CDR3nt: TGTGCCAGCAGCGGAAGGGGACAGAACTACAATGAGCAGTTCTTC; CDR3aa: CASSGRGQNYNEQFF
v_gene: TRBV15; len: 13; abundance: few; d_gene: NA; j_gene: TRBJ1-1; CDR3nt: TGTGCCACCAGCAGAGATCGGGGAACTGAAGCTTTCTTT; CDR3aa: CATSRDRGTEAFF
v_gene: TRBV9; len: 14; abundance: NA; d_gene: NA; j_gene: TRBJ2-2; CDR3nt: TGTGCCAGCACACACAGCGCGAACACCGGGGAGCTGTTTTTT; CDR3aa: CASTHSANTGELFF
v_gene: TRBV6-1; len: 16; abundance: NA; d_gene: NA; j_gene: TRBJ1-1; CDR3nt: TGTGCCAGCAGTGAAGGTCAATGGGGGCGCGACACTGAAGCTTTCTTT; CDR3aa: CASSEGQWGRDTEAFF
v_gene: TRBV9; len: 13; abundance: NA; d_gene: NA; j_gene: TRBJ1-1; CDR3nt: TGTGCCAGCAGCGTAGCTACCCGGACTGAAGCTTTCTTT; CDR3aa: CASSVATRTEAFF
v_gene: TRBV19; len: 14; abundance: NA; d_gene: NA; j_gene: TRBJ1-2; CDR3nt: TGTGCCAGTAGTCCCCGGTCAGGGATGAGTGGCTACACCTTC; CDR3aa: CASSPRSGMSGYTF
v_gene: TRBV5-4; len: 13; abundance: NA; d_gene: NA; j_gene: TRBJ1-2; CDR3nt: TGTGCCAGCAGCTTGGAGACGGATTATGGCTACACCTTC; CDR3aa: CASSLETDYGYTF
v_gene: TRBV4-3; len: 14; abundance: few; d_gene: NA; j_gene: TRBJ1-2; CDR3nt: TGCGCCAGCAGCCAAGATCTTCTAAACTATGGCTACACCTTC; CDR3aa: CASSQDLLNYGYTF
v_gene: TRBV11-3; len: 15; abundance: NA; d_gene: TRBD2; j_gene: TRBJ2-1; CDR3nt: TGTGCCAGCAGCCTTAGCGGGAGCTCCTACAATGAGCAGTTCTTC; CDR3aa: CASSLSGSSYNEQFF
v_gene: TRBV18; len: 13; abundance: NA; d_gene: NA; j_gene: TRBJ1-1; CDR3nt: TGTGCCAGCTCACCATCGGGCAGGTCTGAAGCTTTCTTT; CDR3aa: CASSPSGRSEAFF
v_gene: TRBV30; len: 13; abundance: NA; d_gene: NA; j_gene: TRBJ1-5; CDR3nt: TGTGCCTGGAGTGTAGGTATCTATCAGCCCCAGCATTTT; CDR3aa: CAWSVGIYQPQHF
v_gene: TRBV6-5; len: 15; abundance: NA; d_gene: NA; j_gene: TRBJ2-7; CDR3nt: TGTGCCAGCAGTTACGGGGGCACTACCCCCTACGAGCAGTACTTC; CDR3aa: CASSYGGTTPYEQYF
v_gene: TRBV30; len: 15; abundance: few; d_gene: TRBD2; j_gene: TRBJ2-2; CDR3nt: TGTGCCTGGACCGGACTAGCGCCGAACACCGGGGAGCTGTTTTTT; CDR3aa: CAWTGLAPNTGELFF
v_gene: TRBV15; len: 15; abundance: NA; d_gene: NA; j_gene: TRBJ2-5; CDR3nt: TGTGCCACCAGCAAGGGAGCAGGGCTGGGGGAGACCCAGTACTTC; CDR3aa: CATSKGAGLGETQYF
v_gene: TRBV4-3; len: 14; abundance: NA; d_gene: NA; j_gene: TRBJ2-2; CDR3nt: TGCGCCAGCAGCCAAGGGTGGCGAACCGGGGAGCTGTTTTTT; CDR3aa: CASSQGWRTGELFF
v_gene: TRBV5-1; len: 11; abundance: NA; d_gene: NA; j_gene: TRBJ2-3; CDR3nt: TGCGCCAGCAGTCACGAGTGGGAGCAGTATTTT; CDR3aa: CASSHEWEQYF
v_gene: TRBV14; len: 16; abundance: NA; d_gene: TRBD2; j_gene: TRBJ2-7; CDR3nt: TGTGCCAGCAGCTACCGCCTAGCAAGCGGGAGCCACGAGCAGTACTTC; CDR3aa: CASSYRLASGSHEQYF
v_gene: TRBV27; len: 13; abundance: NA; d_gene: NA; j_gene: TRBJ2-1; CDR3nt: TGTGCCAATGCACCGGGATTCTACAATGAGCAGTTCTTC; CDR3aa: CANAPGFYNEQFF
v_gene: TRBV7-9; len: 15; abundance: NA; d_gene: TRBD1; j_gene: TRBJ2-1; CDR3nt: TGTGCCAGCAGCCCCAAGGGGGCGATACGCAATGAGCAGTTCTTC; CDR3aa: CASSPKGAIRNEQFF
v_gene: TRBV13; len: 12; abundance: NA; d_gene: NA; j_gene: TRBJ2-1; CDR3nt: TGTGCCAGCAGCCCTCGCGCCCAAACGCAGTTCTTC; CDR3aa: CASSPRAQTQFF
v_gene: TRBV7-9; len: 14; abundance: once; d_gene: NA; j_gene: TRBJ2-7; CDR3nt: TGTGCCAGCAGCTTCGTGGGGCCAGTATACGAGCAGTACTTC; CDR3aa: CASSFVGPVYEQYF
v_gene: TRBV6-4; len: 13; abundance: few; d_gene: NA; j_gene: TRBJ1-2; CDR3nt: TGTGCCAGCAGTGAGACGGGGTCTATTGGCTACACCTTC; CDR3aa: CASSETGSIGYTF
v_gene: TRBV6-6; len: 14; abundance: NA; d_gene: NA; j_gene: TRBJ1-2; CDR3nt: TGTGCCAGCAGTAAGAAAGGGGATCACTATGGCTACACCTTC; CDR3aa: CASSKKGDHYGYTF
v_gene: TRBV9; len: 15; abundance: NA; d_gene: NA; j_gene: TRBJ1-1; CDR3nt: TGTGCCAGCAGCGCCACGACAGGTTTGAACACTGAAGCTTTCTTT; CDR3aa: CASSATTGLNTEAFF
v_gene: TRBV5-1; len: 12; abundance: NA; d_gene: NA; j_gene: TRBJ2-7; CDR3nt: TGCGCCAGCAGCCTTGCGCTAGACGAGCAGTACTTC; CDR3aa: CASSLALDEQYF
v_gene: TRBV27; len: 15; abundance: NA; d_gene: NA; j_gene: TRBJ2-4; CDR3nt: TGTGCCAGCAGTCTCAGTGAATTAGCCAAAAACATTCAGTACTTC; CDR3aa: CASSLSELAKNIQYF
v_gene: TRBV29-1; len: 12; abundance: NA; d_gene: NA; j_gene: TRBJ1-2; CDR3nt: TGCAGCGTTGCGGACAGAGTCTATGGCTACACCTTC; CDR3aa: CSVADRVYGYTF
v_gene: TRBV7-9; len: 15; abundance: few; d_gene: TRBD1; j_gene: TRBJ1-1; CDR3nt: TGTGCCAGCAGCTTATCGGGACAGCTGAACACTGAAGCTTTCTTT; CDR3aa: CASSLSGQLNTEAFF
v_gene: TRBV7-3; len: 16; abundance: NA; d_gene: TRBD1; j_gene: TRBJ2-3; CDR3nt: TGTGCCAGCAGCGGACCGGGACAGGGGGGCACAGATACGCAGTATTTT; CDR3aa: CASSGPGQGGTDTQYF
v_gene: TRBV7-9; len: 13; abundance: NA; d_gene: NA; j_gene: TRBJ1-2; CDR3nt: TGTGCCAGCAGTACAGCCGGGGCGGATGGCTACACCTTC; CDR3aa: CASSTAGADGYTF
v_gene: TRBV29-1; len: 12; abundance: NA; d_gene: NA; j_gene: TRBJ2-7; CDR3nt: TGCAGCGTTGTGTTCAGCTCCTACGAGCAGTACTTC; CDR3aa: CSVVFSSYEQYF
v_gene: TRBV14; len: 17; abundance: NA; d_gene: TRBD2; j_gene: TRBJ2-1; CDR3nt: TGTGCCAGCAGCCAAGATGGAGTTGGGACTAGCCTTAGTGAGCAGTTCTTC; CDR3aa: CASSQDGVGTSLSEQFF
v_gene: TRBV7-8; len: 15; abundance: NA; d_gene: NA; j_gene: TRBJ1-2; CDR3nt: TGTGCCAGCAGCTTTTATAACTTACCCCCACCTGGCTACACCTTC; CDR3aa: CASSFYNLPPPGYTF
v_gene: TRBV7-9; len: 14; abundance: NA; d_gene: TRBD1; j_gene: TRBJ1-2; CDR3nt: TGTGCCAGCAGCCCTGGACAGGCGGTATATGGCTACACCTTC; CDR3aa: CASSPGQAVYGYTF
v_gene: TRBV4-3; len: 14; abundance: few; d_gene: NA; j_gene: TRBJ1-1; CDR3nt: TGCGCCAGCAGCCAAGAACGGAAGAACACTGAAGCTTTCTTT; CDR3aa: CASSQERKNTEAFF
v_gene: TRBV19; len: 13; abundance: NA; d_gene: NA; j_gene: TRBJ2-3; CDR3nt: TGCGAAATTAGTGGAGAGTCCACAGATACGCAGTATTTT; CDR3aa: CEISGESTDTQYF
v_gene: TRBV14; len: 15; abundance: NA; d_gene: TRBD2; j_gene: TRBJ2-1; CDR3nt: TGTGCCAGCAGCCGGGGAGGGTTGGTTATCAATGAGCAGTTCTTC; CDR3aa: CASSRGGLVINEQFF
v_gene: TRBV14; len: 17; abundance: NA; d_gene: TRBD2; j_gene: TRBJ2-7; CDR3nt: TGTGCCAGCAGCCAATGGATCAGCGGGAGTTCGTCTTACGAGCAGTACTTC; CDR3aa: CASSQWISGSSSYEQYF
v_gene: TRBV19; len: 14; abundance: NA; d_gene: NA; j_gene: TRBJ2-1; CDR3nt: TGTGCCAGTAGAGCAACAGGGAGTTACAATGAGCAGTTCTTC; CDR3aa: CASRATGSYNEQFF
v_gene: TRBV5-1; len: 13; abundance: NA; d_gene: NA; j_gene: TRBJ1-2; CDR3nt: TGCGCCAGCAGCTTGGGAGCGGCAGGTGGCTACACCTTC; CDR3aa: CASSLGAAGGYTF
v_gene: TRBV28; len: 14; abundance: NA; d_gene: NA; j_gene: TRBJ2-1; CDR3nt: TGTGCCAGCAGGCCCGGGTACAGGGTCAATGAGCAGTTCTTC; CDR3aa: CASRPGYRVNEQFF
v_gene: TRBV4-1; len: 15; abundance: NA; d_gene: NA; j_gene: TRBJ2-4; CDR3nt: TGCGCCAGCAGCCGTCCGGGGGTGGTCGAAAACATTCAGTACTTC; CDR3aa: CASSRPGVVENIQYF